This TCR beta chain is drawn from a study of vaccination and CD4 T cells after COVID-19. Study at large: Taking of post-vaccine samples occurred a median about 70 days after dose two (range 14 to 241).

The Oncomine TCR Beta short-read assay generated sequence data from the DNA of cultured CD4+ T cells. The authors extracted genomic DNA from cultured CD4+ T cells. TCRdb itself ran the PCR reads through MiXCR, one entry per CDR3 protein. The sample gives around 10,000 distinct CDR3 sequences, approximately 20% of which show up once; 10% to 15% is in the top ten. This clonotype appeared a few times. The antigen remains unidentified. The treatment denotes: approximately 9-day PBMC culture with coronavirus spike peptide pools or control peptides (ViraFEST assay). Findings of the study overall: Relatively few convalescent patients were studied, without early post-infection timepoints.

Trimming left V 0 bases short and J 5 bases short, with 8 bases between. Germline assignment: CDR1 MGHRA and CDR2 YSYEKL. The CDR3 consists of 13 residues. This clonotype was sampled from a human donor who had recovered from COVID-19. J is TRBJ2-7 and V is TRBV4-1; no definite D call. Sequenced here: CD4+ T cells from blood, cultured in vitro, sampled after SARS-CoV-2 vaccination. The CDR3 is CASSQDNRDEQYF. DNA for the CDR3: TGCGCCAGCAGCCAAGATAACCGGGACGAGCAGTACTTC.